This T cell receptor (beta chain) was profiled in a study of blood T cell repertoires in COVID-19. Assignments of participants to cohorts depended upon their own reported clinical history. The J segment lost 6 bases and the V segment lost 5 bases, leaving 6 bases of the junction unmatched. The CDR3 consists of 13 residues. Per the germline V gene, CDR1 is SGHNT and CDR2 is YENEEA. Authors' analysis steps: The authors estimated nucleated cell counts from reference gene primer amplification. TCRdb's table, derived via immunoSEQ multiplex PCR, lists solely in-frame clones and lacks some. V, J and clone size are those of that table, while D and trimming were read from the DNA. The table lists about 220,000 clones, about 87% of them singletons.

V usage is TRBV11-3 and J usage is TRBJ1-1; TRBD1 agrees at 7 bases. The sample consisted of PBMCs or T cells enriched from blood (not recorded which). This clonotype was sampled from a woman between 25 and 40 years old who had recovered from COVID-19. The CDR3 spells CASSIRQGSEAFF. CDR3 DNA: TGTGCCAGCAGCATAAGACAGGGTTCTGAAGCTTTCTTT.